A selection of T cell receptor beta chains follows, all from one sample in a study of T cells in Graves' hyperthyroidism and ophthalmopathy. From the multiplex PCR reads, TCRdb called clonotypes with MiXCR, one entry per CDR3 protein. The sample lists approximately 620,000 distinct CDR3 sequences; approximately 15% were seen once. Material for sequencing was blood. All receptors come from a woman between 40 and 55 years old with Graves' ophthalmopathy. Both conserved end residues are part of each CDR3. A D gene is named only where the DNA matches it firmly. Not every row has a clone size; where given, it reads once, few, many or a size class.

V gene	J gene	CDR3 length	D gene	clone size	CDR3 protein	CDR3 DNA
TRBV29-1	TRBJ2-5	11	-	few	CSVVPQETQYF	TGCAGCGTTGTTCCACAAGAGACCCAGTACTTC
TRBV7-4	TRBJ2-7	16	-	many	CASSFVDRDLSYEQYF	TGTGCCAGCAGCTTCGTTGACAGGGACTTATCCTACGAGCAGTACTTC
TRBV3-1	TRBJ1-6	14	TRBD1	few	CACSPGQGRTPLHF	TGTGCCTGCAGCCCGGGACAGGGTAGAACACCCCTCCACTTT
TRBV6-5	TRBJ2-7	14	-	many	CASSYSPARGEQYF	TGTGCCAGCAGTTACTCCCCCGCTCGCGGCGAGCAGTACTTC
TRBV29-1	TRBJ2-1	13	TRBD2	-	CSVPGTSGSEQFF	TGCAGCGTTCCAGGGACTAGCGGGTCTGAGCAGTTCTTC
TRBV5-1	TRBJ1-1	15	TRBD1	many	CASSLQGVMNTEAFF	TGCGCCAGCAGCTTGCAGGGGGTAATGAACACTGAAGCTTTCTTT
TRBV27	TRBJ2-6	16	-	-	CASSQLSAPGANVLTF	TGTGCCAGCAGCCAACTAAGCGCTCCTGGGGCCAACGTCCTGACTTTC
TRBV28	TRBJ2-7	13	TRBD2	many	CASQREGLDEQYF	TGTGCCAGTCAGCGGGAGGGCCTAGACGAGCAGTACTTC
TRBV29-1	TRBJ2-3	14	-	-	CSALGDQSTDTQYF	TGCAGCGCACTGGGGGACCAAAGCACAGATACGCAGTATTTT
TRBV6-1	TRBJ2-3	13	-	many	CASSESPKNTQYF	TGTGCCAGCAGTGAAAGTCCGAAGAATACGCAGTATTTT
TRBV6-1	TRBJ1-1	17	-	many	CASSEALRPRGVTEAFF	TGTGCCAGCAGTGAAGCGCTTCGCCCGCGGGGGGTCACTGAAGCTTTCTTT
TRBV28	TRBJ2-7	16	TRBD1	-	CASSLEPGTGPYEQYF	TGTGCCAGCAGTTTAGAGCCCGGGACAGGGCCCTACGAGCAGTACTTC
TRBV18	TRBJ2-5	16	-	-	CASSPQQGGGQETQYF	TGTGCCAGCTCACCACAACAGGGCGGGGGCCAAGAGACCCAGTACTTC
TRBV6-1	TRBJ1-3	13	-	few	CASRTQAGYTIYF	TGTGCCAGCAGGACCCAAGCCGGCTACACCATATATTTT
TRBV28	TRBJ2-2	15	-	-	CASSLWGQATGELFF	TGTGCCAGCAGTTTATGGGGCCAGGCCACCGGGGAGCTGTTTTTT
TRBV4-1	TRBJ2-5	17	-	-	CASSQGVGSSFQETQYF	TGCGCCAGCAGCCAAGGGGTTGGCAGCAGCTTCCAAGAGACCCAGTACTTC
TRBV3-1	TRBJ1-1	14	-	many	CASSQVPGSTEAFF	TGTGCCAGCAGCCAAGTTCCAGGGAGCACTGAAGCTTTCTTT
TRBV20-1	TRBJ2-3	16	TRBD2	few	CSARGVYEAGTDTQYF	TGCAGTGCTAGGGGGGTCTATGAAGCGGGGACAGATACGCAGTATTTT
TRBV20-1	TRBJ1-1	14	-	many	CSARSGSGNTEAFF	TGCAGTGCCAGGTCGGGCAGCGGGAACACTGAAGCTTTCTTT
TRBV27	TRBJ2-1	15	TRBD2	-	CASSLRGRSGNEQFF	TGTGCCAGCAGTTTGCGCGGGAGAAGTGGTAATGAGCAGTTCTTC
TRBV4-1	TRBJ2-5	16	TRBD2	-	CASSQATSGGVETQYF	TGCGCCAGCAGCCAAGCGACTAGCGGGGGGGTGGAGACCCAGTACTTC
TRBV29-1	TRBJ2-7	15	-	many	CSVVRSSDSSYEQYF	TGCAGCGTTGTAAGGTCTTCGGACAGCTCCTACGAGCAGTACTTC
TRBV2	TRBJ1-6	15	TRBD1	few	CASSGDRYLIQPLHF	TGTGCCAGCAGTGGGGACAGATACCTTATCCAGCCCCTCCACTTT
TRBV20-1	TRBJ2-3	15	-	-	CSARAGGHGTDTQYF	TGCAGTGCTAGAGCCGGGGGGCATGGGACAGATACGCAGTATTTT